Detailed here is one TCR beta chain. Its cognate antigen is unknown. Sequence data for DNA of cultured CD4+ T cells were generated by the Oncomine TCR Beta short-read assay. Using its own MiXCR run on the PCR reads, TCRdb lists one record per CDR3 protein. The data contain about 11,000 distinct CDR3 sequences, around 50% of them singletons. This CDR3 region has 19 residues. From germline, CDR1 is MNHEY and CDR2 SMNVEV (reference sequence). V was clipped by 5 bases and J by 4 bases; unmatched bases: 17. The source of the sample is a study of vaccination and CD4 T cells after COVID-19. Treatment: roughly nine-day PBMC culture with coronavirus spike peptide pools or control peptides (ViraFEST assay).

V gene TRBV27 combines with J gene TRBJ1-6, with TRBD1 matching over 7 bases. The material sequenced was CD4+ T cells from blood, cultured in vitro. This receptor was identified in a human donor who had recovered from COVID-19. This CDR3 reads CASSTAQPGQPHYNSPLHF. Here the CDR3 DNA reads TGTGCCAGCAGTACGGCACAACCGGGACAGCCGCATTATAATTCACCCCTCCACTTT.